This T cell receptor beta chain is from a study of regulatory T cells in long-lasting Graves disease (dated by TCRdb to about 2021). About the study as a whole: To count as having persistent Graves' disease, a patient had to have received antithyroid drug treatment for over 5 years with TSH receptor autoantibodies remaining persistently positive. Patients with persistent Graves' disease were compared with patients with newly diagnosed Graves' disease using TCR sequencing and RNA sequencing of peripheral blood. The study was conducted in China and was registered as a clinical trial. A total of about 33 samples underwent TCR sequencing, from roughly 13 patients with persistent Graves' disease and 20 or so patients with newly diagnosed Graves' disease. In the clinical cohort, patients with persistent Graves' disease had used antithyroid drugs for an average of about 9.3 years. Study-wide conclusions, independent of this receptor: Peripheral blood alone was examined, since thyroid tissue, which constituted the primary lesion, could not be accessed. TRBV28, TRBJ1-2 and TRBJ2-5 were preferentially used in persistent disease, while TRBV20-1 and TRBJ2-1 were favored in newly diagnosed disease. The authors noted that the small sample size was a limitation that may lower accuracy. A larger number of public clonotypes was shared among persistent patients (approximately 3,000) than among newly diagnosed patients (approximately 930). Sequencing and analysis were restricted to the TCR beta chain. Persistent Graves' disease patients showed lower TCR Shannon entropy and fewer highly expanded clones than newly diagnosed patients, suggesting clonal expansion.

Library prep was done by multiplex PCR. Sequencing used an Illumina HiSeq 4000. TCR beta libraries were built with iRepertoire HTBI primers and Arm-PCR amplification of CDR3 regions. Gel purification was performed on PCR products prior to sequencing. In the source study's methods: Gene usage analysis of CDR3 amino acid clonotypes relied on the 60 to 65 TRBV and about 15 TRBJ segments identified across samples. Filtered high-quality paired reads were merged into contigs using COPE and FqMerger. BLAST was used to align contigs to IMGT TRBV, TRBD and TRBJ reference genes, with CDR3 defined following IMGT. Any clonotype with a frequency above 0.1% was classified as a highly expanded clone. Repertoire diversity was measured by Shannon entropy, and V-J evenness by the Gini coefficient. Public clonotypes were defined as clonotypes shared by more than one individual. The public reads were run again by TCRdb, first through fastp at Q25 and then through MiXCR, and only productive beta chains were kept. Every entry covers one CDR3 protein and lists the most common genes and DNA from its rows. Here the V and J calls rest on TCRdb's processing, not on the authors' analysis. This sample comprises 300,000 to 350,000 distinct CDR3 sequences, 15% to 20% of them detected only once. Of the sample, less than 35% is held by the ten largest clones.

There are 12 amino acids in the CDR3, from cysteine to phenylalanine inclusive. Only the CDR3 region is kept as DNA, spanning 36 bases read in frame from base 1. Ends trimmed: V by 7 bases, J by 4 bases; bases unmatched to a gene: 4. Per the germline V gene, MNHNS is the CDR1 and SASEGT is the CDR2. This clonotype turned up a few times. Its antigen remains unidentified. No base qualities exist here, and no much larger clone lies one base off it. The time point label of this sample denotes: persistent/refractory GD, antithyroid drugs over 5 years with positive TRAb. RNA was extracted from PBMCs in TRIzol for both TCR sequencing and RNA sequencing. The diagnosis of Graves' disease was made according to American Thyroid Association guidelines. Recruitment of patients was carried out at an endocrinology department in Xi'an, China. From each patient, 7.5 to 10 milliliters of peripheral blood was collected into an EDTA anticoagulant tube. Ficoll Paque Plus density gradient separation was used to isolate PBMCs, and no further T cell sorting was performed. An Agilent 2100 Bioanalyzer and agarose gel were used to assess RNA quality, and a NanoDrop 2000 was used to measure RNA concentration.

The chain uses TRBV6-1 and TRBJ2-7; the junction holds 7 bases that match TRBD1. The source of this sequence is a female donor with Graves disease. Sequences were derived from peripheral blood mononuclear cells (PBMCs), sampled when the disease was refractory, from a patient treated with antithyroid drugs. CDR3 loop: CASTGQFYEQYF. The DNA sequence reads TGTGCCAGCACGGGACAGTTTTACGAGCAGTACTTC.